The 16 T cell receptor beta chains below were found in one sample sequenced in a study of blood T cell repertoires in COVID-19. The data were produced by immunoSEQ multiplex PCR, yet TCRdb's version contains in-frame clones alone and is incomplete. Among around 68,000 clones, approximately 80% were seen once, and the ten largest hold around 9.4%. The material sequenced was peripheral blood. The receptors derive from a woman aged 45-59 years with acute or convalescent COVID-19.

The J gene is TRBJ1-6, the V gene TRBV7-2; D is uncertain. Deletions cut 2 bases from V and 10 bases from J, with 15 bases between. Germline-derived CDR1 and CDR2 are SGHTA and FQGNSA. This CDR3 region has 15 residues. CDR3 amino acids: CASSLRGIVESPLHF. In nucleotides, the CDR3 is TGTGCCAGCAGCTTACGGGGAATCGTTGAGTCACCCCTCCACTTT.

This clone was seen only once. V gene TRBV2 combines with J gene TRBJ2-3; 8 bases map to TRBD2. J gave up 1 base and V 2 bases, and 8 bases lay outside the gene matches. This CDR3 has 17 residues. Per the germline V gene, CDR1 is SNHLY and CDR2 is FYNNEI. CDR3 in DNA: TGTGCCAGCAGTGAAAGGGTAGCGGGAAGGGGCACAGATACGCAGTATTTT. The encoded protein is CASSERVAGRGTDTQYF.

The chain combines TRBV25-1 with TRBJ1-1, with TRBD1 matching 8 bases. The germline gives CDR1 MGHDK, CDR2 SYGVNS. J gave up 9 bases and V 2 bases, and 5 bases lay outside the gene matches. This CDR3 has 13 residues. The CDR3 sequence is CASSEPGGWKAFF. The CDR3 DNA reads TGTGCCAGCAGTGAACCAGGGGGCTGGAAAGCTTTCTTT.

The rearrangement joins TRBV12-3 or TRBV12-4 to TRBJ1-1, with D unresolved. The CDR3 spans 13 residues. V gave up 6 bases and J gave up 9 bases, with 17 bases separating them. The chain's CDR3 is CASSLALNTKAFF. Here the CDR3 DNA reads TGTGCCAGCAGCTTGGCCCTGAATACTAAAGCTTTCTTT.

CDR3 region: CASSGGEDTEAFF. In DNA form, the CDR3 reads TGTGCCTCCAGCGGCGGGGAGGACACTGAAGCTTTCTTT. The genes are TRBV19 and TRBJ1-1, with D unclear. Trimming took off 11 bases at V and 3 bases at J, with 16 bases between the two ends. The length of the CDR3 is 13 residues. The germline gives CDR1 LNHDA, CDR2 SQIVND (reference sequence).

This rearrangement joins TRBV30 to TRBJ1-1, with 7 bases matching TRBD1. J was trimmed by 0 bases and V by 5 bases; bases with no gene match: 3. CDR1 is GTSNPN, CDR2 SVGIG, per germline (reference sequence). CDR3 length: 13 amino acids. The CDR3 reads CAWDQGVNTEAFF. In nucleotides, the CDR3 is TGTGCCTGGGACCAGGGGGTGAACACTGAAGCTTTCTTT.

The chain employs TRBV6-5 and TRBJ1-1; unclear D gene. CDR1 and CDR2 (germline): MNHEY, SVGAGI. CDR3 length: 16 amino acids. V lost 0 bases, J lost 1 base, and 12 bases lay in between. Here the CDR3 DNA reads TGTGCCAGCAGTTACTCGACGCTAGCCCAGAACACTGAAGCTTTCTTT. As protein: CASSYSTLAQNTEAFF.

The chain joins TRBV7-7 to TRBJ1-1, with D unresolved. Germline CDR1 is SSHAT and CDR2 is FNYEAQ (reference sequence). This CDR3 comprises 13 residues. V was clipped by 1 base and J by 1 base, with 4 bases between them. This CDR3 reads CASSLDRNTEAFF. Written as DNA, the CDR3 is TGTGCCAGCAGCTTAGATAGGAACACTGAAGCTTTCTTT.

Concerning this clone itself: In the same sample, other DNA sequences code for this CDR3. The chain joins TRBV29-1 to TRBJ1-4; the match to TRBD1 covers 9 bases. The CDR3 is 13 amino acids. From germline, CDR1 is SQVTM and CDR2 ANQGSEA. V shed 7 bases, J shed 7 bases, and the junction held 7 bases outside the gene matches. CDR3 DNA: TGCAGCGCCCTGACAGGGGGAGGTGAAAAACTGTTTTTT. Translation gives CSALTGGGEKLFF.

In nucleotides, the CDR3 is TGTGCCAGCAGCCAAGGATACAAATCCTACGAGCAGTACTTC. Translating gives CASSQGYKSYEQYF. The genes are TRBV14 and TRBJ2-7; no clear D. V was pared by 1 base and J by 1 base, with 8 bases between. CDR3 size: 14 residues. The germline V gene has CDR1 SGHDN and CDR2 FVKESK.

The V gene is TRBV19, the J gene TRBJ2-7; TRBD1 matches 7 bases. The CDR3 is made up of 15 amino acids. Germline V gene data show CDR1 as LNHDA and CDR2 as SQIVND (reference sequence). V gave up 3 bases and J gave up 3 bases; unmatched junction bases: 8. CDR3 sequence (DNA): TGTGCCAGTAGTATCTTACAGGGGTCCCGCTACGAGCAGTACTTC. Protein: CASSILQGSRYEQYF.

This chain connects TRBV30 to TRBJ2-7; tentatively, D is TRBD1 (6 bases). V was cut by 1 base and J by 12 bases, with 13 bases left in between. The germline CDR1 and CDR2 sequences are GTSNPN and SVGIG (reference sequence). The CDR3 extends over 11 amino acids. The DNA for the CDR3 is TGTGCCTGGAGTGCTGGGTCAGGGGCGTACTTC. Encoded protein: CAWSAGSGAYF. The complete variable domain, with remaining parts taken from reference TRBV30 and TRBJ2-7, reads SQTIHQWPATLVQPVGSPLSLECTVEGTSNPNLYWYRQAAGRGLQLLFYSVGIGQISSEVPQNLSASRPQDRQFILSSKKLLLSDSGFYLCAWSAGSGAYFGPGTRLTVT.

The chain recombines TRBV18 with TRBJ1-1; no firm D call. Germline V gene data show CDR1 as KGHSH and CDR2 as LQKENI. The V end was cut by 3 bases, the J end by 3 bases, with 8 bases between. The CDR3 sequence is 13 residues long. The CDR3 region is CASSPLRDTEAFF. The CDR3 DNA reads as TGTGCCAGCTCACCCCTCCGCGACACTGAAGCTTTCTTT.

J is TRBJ2-3 and V is TRBV27; D is undetermined. The CDR3 runs 17 residues. V lost 5 bases, J lost 1 base, and 19 bases lay in between. Germline values: CDR1 MNHEY, CDR2 SMNVEV (reference sequence). CDR3 amino acids: CASSRRVSLAGTDTQYF. As DNA, the CDR3 is TGTGCCAGCAGTCGCCGGGTTTCCCTGGCGGGCACAGATACGCAGTATTTT.

Only one count was recorded for this clone. The gene calls are TRBV15 and TRBJ2-1; D remains unclear. Trimming pared 1 base from V and 2 bases from J, leaving 3 bases between. The CDR3 covers 13 residues. CDR1 and CDR2 (germline): LNHNV, YYDKDF (reference sequence). CDR3 coding DNA: TGTGCCACCAGCAGAGTTACCTACAATGAGCAGTTCTTC. Translation gives CATSRVTYNEQFF.

The genes are TRBV6-1 and TRBJ2-7, with D hard to call. V was trimmed by 0 bases and J by 3 bases, leaving 6 bases between them. The CDR3 contains 13 residues. In germline, CDR1 is MNHNS, CDR2 SASEGT. The CDR3 nucleotides are TGTGCCAGCAGTGAAGCGATGAGCTACGAGCAGTACTTC. Residues: CASSEAMSYEQYF.